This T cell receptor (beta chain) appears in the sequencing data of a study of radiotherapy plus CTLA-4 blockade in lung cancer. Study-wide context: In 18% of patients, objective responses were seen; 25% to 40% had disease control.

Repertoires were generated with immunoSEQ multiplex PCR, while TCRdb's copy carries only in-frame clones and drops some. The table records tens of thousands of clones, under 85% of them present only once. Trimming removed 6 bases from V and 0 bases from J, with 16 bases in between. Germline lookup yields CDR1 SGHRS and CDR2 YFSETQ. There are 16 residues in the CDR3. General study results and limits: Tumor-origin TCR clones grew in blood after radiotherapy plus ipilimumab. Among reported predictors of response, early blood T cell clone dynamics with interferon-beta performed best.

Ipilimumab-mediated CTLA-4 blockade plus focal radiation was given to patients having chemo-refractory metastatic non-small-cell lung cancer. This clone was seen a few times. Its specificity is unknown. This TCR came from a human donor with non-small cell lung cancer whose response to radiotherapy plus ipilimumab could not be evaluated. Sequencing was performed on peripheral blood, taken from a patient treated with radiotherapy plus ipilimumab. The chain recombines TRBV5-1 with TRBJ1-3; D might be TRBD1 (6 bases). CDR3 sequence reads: CASTNGGALSGNTIYF. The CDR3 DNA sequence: TGCGCCAGCACAAACGGGGGGGCCCTCTCTGGAAACACCATATATTTT.